There are many counts of the clone carrying this TCR beta chain. The antigen is unknown. This specimen comes from a study of molecular identifiers for immune sequencing clone quantification. About the study: Within a replicate experiment, RNA obtained from either roughly 20,000 or 100,000 naive CD8 cells was divided into five aliquots, and four of those aliquots were then sequenced. Notes on the study in general: Clones of above 20 RNA copies carried over 99% of effector molecules; in naive cells they carried under 1%.

Per germline, CDR1 MNHEY and CDR2 SVGAGI. Trimming shortened V by 2 bases and J by 6 bases, and 18 bases separated the two germline ends. This CDR3 comprises 16 residues. TCRdb itself ran the PCR reads through MiXCR, one entry per CDR3 protein. The data hold approximately 670,000 distinct CDR3 sequences, with just under 20% observed a single time. This receptor was obtained from a human donor in good health. Some libraries in this study had Jurkat cell RNA spiked in. The rearrangement joins TRBV6-5 to TRBJ2-3; D is unclear. Sequencing was performed on naive CD8+ T cells from blood, with Jurkat cell RNA spiked in. Sample subset: FACS-sorted CD8+CD4-CCR7+CD45RA+ naive T cells. CDR3 amino acids: CASSYRTPSRSDTQYF. The CDR3 nucleotides read TGTGCCAGCAGTTACCGTACTCCATCGAGGTCGGATACGCAGTATTTT.